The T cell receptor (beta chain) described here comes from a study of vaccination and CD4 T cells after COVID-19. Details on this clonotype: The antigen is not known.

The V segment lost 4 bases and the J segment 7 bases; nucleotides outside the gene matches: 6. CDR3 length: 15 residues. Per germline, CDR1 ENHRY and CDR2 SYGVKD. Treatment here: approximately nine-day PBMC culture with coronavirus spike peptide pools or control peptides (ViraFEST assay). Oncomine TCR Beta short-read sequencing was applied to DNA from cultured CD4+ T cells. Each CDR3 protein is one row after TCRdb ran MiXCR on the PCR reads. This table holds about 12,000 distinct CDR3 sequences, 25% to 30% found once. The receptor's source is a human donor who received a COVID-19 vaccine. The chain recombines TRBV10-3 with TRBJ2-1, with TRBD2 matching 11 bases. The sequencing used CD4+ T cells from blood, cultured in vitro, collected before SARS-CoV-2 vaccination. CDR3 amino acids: CAISVTSGGRNEQFF. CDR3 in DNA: TGTGCCATCAGTGTCACTAGCGGGGGACGGAATGAGCAGTTCTTC.